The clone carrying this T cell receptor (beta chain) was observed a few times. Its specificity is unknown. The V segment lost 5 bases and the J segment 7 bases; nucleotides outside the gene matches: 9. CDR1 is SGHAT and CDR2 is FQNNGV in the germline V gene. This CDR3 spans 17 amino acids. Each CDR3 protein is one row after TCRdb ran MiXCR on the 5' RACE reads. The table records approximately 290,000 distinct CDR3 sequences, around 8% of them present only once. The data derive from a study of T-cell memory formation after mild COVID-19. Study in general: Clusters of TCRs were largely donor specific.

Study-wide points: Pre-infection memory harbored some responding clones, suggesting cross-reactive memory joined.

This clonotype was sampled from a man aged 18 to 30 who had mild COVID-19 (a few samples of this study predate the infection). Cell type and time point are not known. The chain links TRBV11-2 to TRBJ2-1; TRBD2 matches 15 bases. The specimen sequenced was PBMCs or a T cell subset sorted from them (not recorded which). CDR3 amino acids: CASSHKAGTSGGNEQFF. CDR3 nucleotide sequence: TGTGCCAGCAGCCATAAGGCCGGGACTAGCGGGGGGAATGAGCAGTTCTTC.